The subject of this entry is one TCR beta chain. The antigen is not known. The sample is drawn from a study of cytomegalovirus exposure and HLA in healthy donors. Study context: Per a later analysis, the approximately 620 first-cohort and some 110 validation repertoires shared one platform. Study-level points and caveats: Rare sequences made up most TCRs, while some public TCRs were found in many donors. The investigators catalogued 180 or so TCR beta chains as cytomegalovirus-associated.

Produced via immunoSEQ multiplex PCR; TCRdb's table is partial and in-frame only. The sample has some 86,000 clones, 93% seen once. CDR3 length: 15 residues. Germline CDR1 SGHTA, CDR2 FQGNSA. Trimming took 1 base from V and 0 from J, leaving 7 bases between them. This chain connects TRBV7-2 to TRBJ1-5; D call uncertain. The sequence was obtained from a woman aged 25 to 45 in good health and CMV-seronegative. Source material: PBMCs. The CDR3 reads CASSLESHSNQPQHF. The CDR3 coding sequence is TGTGCCAGCAGCTTAGAAAGCCATAGCAATCAGCCCCAGCATTTT.